This T cell receptor beta chain emerged from a study of regulatory T cells in long-lasting Graves disease. This clonotype was detected only a few times. The V end lost 7 bases, the J end lost 0 bases, and 16 bases lay between the germline ends. CDR3 length: 16 amino acids. The germline CDR1 and CDR2 sequences are SEHNR and FQNEAQ (reference sequence). Specified time point: newly diagnosed GD, antithyroid drugs for less than 3 months. The TCR library was made from RNA that had been extracted from PBMCs in TRIzol. Investigators prepared the TCR beta libraries by applying iRepertoire HTBI primers and Arm-PCR of CDR3 regions. TCRdb independently ran MiXCR on the multiplex PCR reads; one entry per CDR3 protein. The data show more than 400,000 distinct CDR3 sequences, around 16% seen once. These data also formed part of another study, on T cells in Graves' hyperthyroidism and ophthalmopathy.

The sequence came from a man aged 40-50 years with Graves disease. Source: peripheral blood mononuclear cells (PBMCs), taken at new diagnosis, from a patient treated with antithyroid drugs. The chain couples TRBV7-9 to TRBJ2-1; D gene uncertain. CDR3: CASKQYGRRSYNEQFF. The DNA of the CDR3 is TGTGCCAGCAAACAATACGGTAGACGCTCCTACAATGAGCAGTTCTTC.